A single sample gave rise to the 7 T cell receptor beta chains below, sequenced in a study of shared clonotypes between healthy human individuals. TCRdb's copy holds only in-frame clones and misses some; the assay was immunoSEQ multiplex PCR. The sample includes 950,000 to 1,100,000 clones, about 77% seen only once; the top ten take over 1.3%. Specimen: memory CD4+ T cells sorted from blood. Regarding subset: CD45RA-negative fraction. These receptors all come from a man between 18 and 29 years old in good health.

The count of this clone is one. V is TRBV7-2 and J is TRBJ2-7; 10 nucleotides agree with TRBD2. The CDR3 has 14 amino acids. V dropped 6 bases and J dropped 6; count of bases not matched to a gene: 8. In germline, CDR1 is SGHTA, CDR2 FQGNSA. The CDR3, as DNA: TGTGCCAGCAGAAAAGCGGGAGGGCCGGCCGAGCAGTACTTC. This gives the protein CASRKAGGPAEQYF. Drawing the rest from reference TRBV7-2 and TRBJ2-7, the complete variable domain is GAGVSQSPSNKVTEKGKDVELRCDPISGHTALYWYRQSLGQGLEFLIYFQGNSAPDKSGLPSDRFSAERTGGSVSTLTIQRTQQEDSAVYLCASRKAGGPAEQYFGPGTRLTVT.

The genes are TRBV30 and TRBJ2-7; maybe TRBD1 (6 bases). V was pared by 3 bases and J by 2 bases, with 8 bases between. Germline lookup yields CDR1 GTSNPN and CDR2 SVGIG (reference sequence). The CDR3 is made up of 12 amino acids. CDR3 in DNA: TGTGCCTGGAGGCAGGGGACCTACGAGCAGTACTTC. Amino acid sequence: CAWRQGTYEQYF.

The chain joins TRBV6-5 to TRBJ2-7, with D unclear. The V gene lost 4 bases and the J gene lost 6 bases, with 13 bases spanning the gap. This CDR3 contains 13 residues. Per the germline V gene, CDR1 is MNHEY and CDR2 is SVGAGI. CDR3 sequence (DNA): TGTGCCAGCAGTTCCCCAGGTTCCGGCGAGCAGTACTTC. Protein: CASSSPGSGEQYF.

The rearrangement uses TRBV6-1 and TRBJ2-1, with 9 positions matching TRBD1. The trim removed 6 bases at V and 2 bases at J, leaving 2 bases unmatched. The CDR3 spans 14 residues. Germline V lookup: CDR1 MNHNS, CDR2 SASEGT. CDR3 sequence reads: CASRRTGAYNEQFF. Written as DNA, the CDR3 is TGTGCCAGCAGGAGGACAGGGGCCTACAATGAGCAGTTCTTC.

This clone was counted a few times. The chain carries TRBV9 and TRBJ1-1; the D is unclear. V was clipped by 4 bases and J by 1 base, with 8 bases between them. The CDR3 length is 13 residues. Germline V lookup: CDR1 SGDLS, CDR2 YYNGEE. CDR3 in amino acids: CASSTSPNTEAFF. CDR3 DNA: TGTGCCAGCAGCACTTCCCCGAACACTGAAGCTTTCTTT. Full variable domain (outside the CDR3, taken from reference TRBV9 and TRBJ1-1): DSGVTQTPKHLITATGQRVTLRCSPRSGDLSVYWYQQSLDQGLQFLIQYYNGEERAKGNILERFSAQQFPDLHSELNLSSLELGDSALYFCASSTSPNTEAFFGQGTRLTVV.

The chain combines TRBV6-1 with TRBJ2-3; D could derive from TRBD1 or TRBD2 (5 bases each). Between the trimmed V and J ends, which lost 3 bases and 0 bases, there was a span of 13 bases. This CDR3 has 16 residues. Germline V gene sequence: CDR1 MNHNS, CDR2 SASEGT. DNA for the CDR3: TGTGCCAGCAGTGAGACCGGGACGAGAAGCACAGATACGCAGTATTTT. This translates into CASSETGTRSTDTQYF.

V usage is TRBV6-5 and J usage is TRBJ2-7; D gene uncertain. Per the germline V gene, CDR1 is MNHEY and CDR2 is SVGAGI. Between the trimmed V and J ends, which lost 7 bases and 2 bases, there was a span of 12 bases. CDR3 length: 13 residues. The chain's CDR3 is CASTAAGTYEQYF. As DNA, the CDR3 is TGTGCCAGCACGGCGGCAGGTACCTACGAGCAGTACTTC.